This T cell receptor beta chain was captured by sequencing in a study of T cells after yellow fever vaccination. This clonotype was found a few times. V lost 3 bases and J 4 bases, leaving 10 bases between the germline ends. The V gene's germline CDR1 is DFQATT and CDR2 SNEGSKA (reference sequence). The CDR3 spans 13 residues. By 5'RACE template switching, TCR cDNA was produced, with a universal primer site and UMIs added in the process. TCRdb reprocessed the 5' RACE reads with MiXCR, giving one entry per CDR3 protein. The sample has some 560,000 distinct CDR3 sequences; roughly a fifth are singletons.

The chain combines TRBV20-1 with TRBJ1-3; D not certain. The specimen was PBMCs, collected 15 days after the yellow fever booster vaccination. The TCR comes from a man aged 25-45 years who received the YFV17D yellow fever vaccine. Here the CDR3 reads CSASAGKGNTIYF. For the CDR3, the DNA is TGCAGTGCTAGTGCGGGGAAGGGAAACACCATATATTTT.